This T cell receptor beta chain emerged from a study of T cells expressing NK-cell markers. Following a re-call of the 5' RACE reads, TCRdb has one entry per CDR3 protein and lacks DNA. The table lists 350,000 to 400,000 distinct CDR3 sequences. The V gene's germline CDR1 is KGHDR and CDR2 SFDVKD. This CDR3 is built from 15 residues. The gene calls are TRBV24-1 and TRBJ2-3. The sequencing input was blood T cells: a sorted CD56 or NKG2C T cell subset, CD4+ or CD8+ T cells, or bulk PBMC T cells (not recorded which). The TCR originated in a woman aged 45-60 years in good health. CDR3 protein: CATSEKSLRTDTQYF.